The entry below describes one TCR beta chain. Its cognate antigen is unknown. The CDR3 is made up of 13 amino acids. V was trimmed by 4 bases and J by 1 base, leaving 8 bases between them. Germline V gene data show CDR1 as MNHEY and CDR2 as SMNVEV (reference sequence). The PCR had 60 Vbeta and 13 Jbeta primers. Sequencing was performed with immunoSEQ multiplex PCR; in TCRdb, only in-frame clones are kept and a portion is missing. The sample holds over 80,000 clones, around four fifths seen once. The data stem from a study of cytomegalovirus exposure and HLA in healthy donors. Study observations and caveats: Information on immune exposure was restricted to one variable (CMV serostatus).

This receptor was identified in a man in his thirties or forties in good health and CMV-seropositive. The sequenced material came from PBMCs. The chain recombines TRBV27 with TRBJ2-7, with no clear D. The CDR3 nucleotides read TGTGCCAGCAGTTACGCCGGGTCCTACGAGCAGTACTTC. It codes for CASSYAGSYEQYF.